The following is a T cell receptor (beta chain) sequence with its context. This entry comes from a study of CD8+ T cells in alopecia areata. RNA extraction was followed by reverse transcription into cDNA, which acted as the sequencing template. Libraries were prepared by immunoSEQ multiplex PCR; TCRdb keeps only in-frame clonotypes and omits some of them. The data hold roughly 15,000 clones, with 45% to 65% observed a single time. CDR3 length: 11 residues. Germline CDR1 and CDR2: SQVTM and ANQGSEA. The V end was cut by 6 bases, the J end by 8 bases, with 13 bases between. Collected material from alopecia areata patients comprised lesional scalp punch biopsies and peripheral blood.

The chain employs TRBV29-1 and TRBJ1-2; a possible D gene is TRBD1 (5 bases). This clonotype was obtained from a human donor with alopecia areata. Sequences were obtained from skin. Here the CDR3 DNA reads TGCAGCGTGACAGCCCTCGGGGGCTACACCTTC. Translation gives CSVTALGGYTF.